These 14 T cell receptor beta chains came from one sample sequenced in a study of radiation and T cells in renal cell carcinoma. Assay: immunoSEQ multiplex PCR; the TCRdb copy retains only in-frame clones and omits some. The profile shows some 150,000 clones, 80% to 90% of them singletons. Time point specified: blood 2 weeks post-SBRT. As to treatment: 15 Gy SBRT to primary tumor, nephrectomy 4 weeks later. Sequencing used blood, obtained from a patient whose treatment included radiotherapy and nephrectomy. The receptors here all came from a woman aged 45 to 65 with renal cell carcinoma.

The chain is built from TRBV4-2 and TRBJ2-1; 7 nucleotides align to TRBD2. This CDR3 comprises 13 residues. After removal of 0 bases from V and 10 bases from J, the junction contained 3 bases not matched to a gene. Germline CDR1 is LGHNA and CDR2 is YNFKEQ. CDR3 bases: TGTGCCAGCAGCCAAGAGGGGGGGTGGGAGCAGTTCTTC. Translated: CASSQEGGWEQFF.

This chain links TRBV5-4 with TRBJ2-1; 8 nucleotides agree with TRBD1. Germline assignment: CDR1 SGHNT and CDR2 YYREEE (reference sequence). Losses at the gene ends were 1 base for V and 6 bases for J; bases not matched to a gene: 0. This CDR3 contains 13 residues. CDR3 coding DNA: TGTGCCAGCAGCTTGACAGGGGGCAATGAGCAGTTCTTC. This sequence encodes CASSLTGGNEQFF.

The genes are TRBV7-2 and TRBJ1-1, with D possibly matching TRBD1 (5 bases). Germline assignment: CDR1 SGHTA and CDR2 FQGNSA. Trimming shortened V by 0 bases and J by 2 bases, and 10 bases separated the two germline ends. CDR3 length equals 15 residues. This CDR3 is CASSLASGENTEAFF. DNA of the CDR3: TGTGCCAGCAGCTTAGCCTCGGGGGAAAACACTGAAGCTTTCTTT.

The chain uses TRBV18 and TRBJ2-7; D might be TRBD1 (6 bases). The CDR3 loop spans 14 amino acids. Per germline, CDR1 KGHSH and CDR2 LQKENI. Trimming stripped 4 bases from V and 2 bases from J, with 12 bases between. CDR3 amino acids: CASSRGRGPYEQYF. For the CDR3, the DNA is TGTGCCAGCTCACGGGGCAGGGGCCCCTACGAGCAGTACTTC.

The V gene is TRBV6-5, the J gene TRBJ2-3; TRBD2 agrees at 7 bases. Germline V gene data show CDR1 as MNHEY and CDR2 as SVGAGI. V trimming: 8 bases; J trimming: 5 bases; junction bases outside the gene matches: 4. The CDR3 is made up of 12 amino acids. CDR3 sequence reads: CASQTGGDTQYF. CDR3 in DNA: TGTGCCAGCCAAACGGGGGGAGATACGCAGTATTTT.

The chain recombines TRBV11-2 with TRBJ1-3; no reliable D call. The CDR3 has 16 residues. CDR1 is SGHAT, CDR2 FQNNGV, per germline. Trimming removed 1 base at V and 2 bases at J, with 12 bases between. CDR3 amino acids: CASSLADGVPGNTIYF. The DNA for the CDR3 is TGTGCCAGCAGCTTAGCTGATGGGGTACCTGGAAACACCATATATTTT. The full variable domain, with the rest looked up from reference TRBV11-2 and TRBJ1-3, is EAGVAQSPRYKIIEKRQSVAFWCNPISGHATLYWYQQILGQGPKLLIQFQNNGVVDDSQLPKDRFSAERLKGVDSTLKIQPAKLEDSAVYLCASSLADGVPGNTIYFGEGSWLTVV.

The gene calls are TRBV5-8 and TRBJ2-3; unclear D gene. Germline assignment: CDR1 SGHTS and CDR2 YDEGEE. The CDR3 consists of 12 residues. Trimming took 6 bases from V and 4 from J, leaving 9 bases between them. Here the CDR3 reads CASTSRADTQYF. CDR3 sequence (DNA): TGTGCCAGCACCTCTAGAGCAGATACGCAGTATTTT.

The rearrangement links TRBV2 to TRBJ1-2, with no clear D. The CDR3 spans 14 residues. Germline loops: CDR1 SNHLY, CDR2 FYNNEI. The V gene lost 1 base and the J gene lost 4 bases, with 10 bases spanning the gap. CDR3 loop: CASSEEEILYGYTF. The CDR3 DNA is TGTGCCAGCAGTGAAGAGGAAATTCTCTATGGCTACACCTTC.

The rearrangement links TRBV19 to TRBJ1-1, with a possible D match to TRBD1 (6 bases). V lost 5 bases to trimming and J lost 2 bases, with 9 bases between them. The germline gives CDR1 LNHDA, CDR2 SQIVND (reference sequence). The CDR3 is 13 residues long. CDR3 nucleotides: TGTGCCAGTAGTTGGGGACAAAACACTGAAGCTTTCTTT. Its protein product is CASSWGQNTEAFF.

The chain links TRBV4-1 to TRBJ2-1; D uncertain. Germline loops: CDR1 MGHRA, CDR2 YSYEKL. Trimming took 3 bases from V and 5 from J, leaving 5 bases between them. This CDR3 region has 12 residues. CDR3 loop: CASSHPNNEQFF. In DNA, the CDR3 is TGCGCCAGCAGCCACCCAAACAATGAGCAGTTCTTC.

The chain employs TRBV4-1 and TRBJ2-1; D might be TRBD1 or TRBD2, each matching 6 bases. There are 17 residues in the CDR3. Germline assignment: CDR1 MGHRA and CDR2 YSYEKL. V was shortened by 1 base and J by 6 bases, with 19 bases between the two germline ends. CDR3 protein: CASSQVGLTEGVNEQFF. The CDR3 nucleotides read TGCGCCAGCAGCCAAGTAGGTTTGACGGAGGGGGTCAATGAGCAGTTCTTC.

This CDR3 is CASSEAMGQVNYGYTF. In nucleotides, the CDR3 is TGTGCCAGCAGTGAAGCTATGGGGCAGGTTAACTATGGCTACACCTTC. The chain couples TRBV6-1 to TRBJ1-2; TRBD1 might be the D (5 bases). Germline V gene data show CDR1 as MNHNS and CDR2 as SASEGT. V was cut by 0 bases and J by 1 base, with 12 bases left in between. This CDR3 is 16 amino acids long.

This chain uses TRBV15 with TRBJ2-7, with D uncertain. V lost 5 bases, J lost 2 bases, and 10 bases lay in between. The CDR3 sequence is 13 residues long. Germline V gene data show CDR1 as LNHNV and CDR2 as YYDKDF (reference sequence). Here the CDR3 DNA reads TGTGCCACCAGCTTCGGCCTCCCCTACGAGCAGTACTTC. Protein sequence: CATSFGLPYEQYF.

J is TRBJ2-2 and V is TRBV30, with 12 bases matching TRBD2. The junction had 8 bases not matched to a gene; V was cut back by 2 bases and J by 4 bases. The CDR3 extends over 17 amino acids. From germline, CDR1 is GTSNPN and CDR2 SVGIG (reference sequence). CDR3 coding DNA: TGTGCCTGGAGTATCGCGACTAGCGGGGGTTTCACCGGGGAGCTGTTTTTT. It encodes CAWSIATSGGFTGELFF.